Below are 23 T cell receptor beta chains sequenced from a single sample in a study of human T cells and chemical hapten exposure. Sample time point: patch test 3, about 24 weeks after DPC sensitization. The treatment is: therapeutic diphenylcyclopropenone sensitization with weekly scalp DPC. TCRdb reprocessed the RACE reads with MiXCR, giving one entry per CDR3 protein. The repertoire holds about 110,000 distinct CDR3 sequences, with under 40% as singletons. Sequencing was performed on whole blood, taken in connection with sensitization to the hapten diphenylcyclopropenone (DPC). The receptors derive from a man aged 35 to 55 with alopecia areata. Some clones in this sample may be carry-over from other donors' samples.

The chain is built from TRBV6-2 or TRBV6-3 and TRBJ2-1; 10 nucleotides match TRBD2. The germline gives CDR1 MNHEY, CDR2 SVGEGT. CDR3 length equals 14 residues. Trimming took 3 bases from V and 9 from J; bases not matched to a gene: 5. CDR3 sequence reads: CASSYTSGIGEQFF. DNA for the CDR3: TGTGCCAGCAGTTATACTAGCGGGATAGGTGAGCAGTTCTTC.

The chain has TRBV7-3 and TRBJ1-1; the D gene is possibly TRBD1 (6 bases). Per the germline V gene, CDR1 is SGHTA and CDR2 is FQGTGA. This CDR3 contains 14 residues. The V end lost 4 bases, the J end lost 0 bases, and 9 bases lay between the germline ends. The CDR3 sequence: CASSSGQMNTEAFF. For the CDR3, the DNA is TGTGCCAGCAGCTCGGGACAAATGAACACTGAAGCTTTCTTT.

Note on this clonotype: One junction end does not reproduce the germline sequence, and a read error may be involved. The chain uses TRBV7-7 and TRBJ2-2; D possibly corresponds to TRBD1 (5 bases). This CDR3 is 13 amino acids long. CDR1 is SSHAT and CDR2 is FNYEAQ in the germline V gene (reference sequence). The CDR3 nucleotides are TGTGCTAGCAGCTTAGACAGTACCGGGGAGCTGTTTTTT. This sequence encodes CASSLDSTGELFF.

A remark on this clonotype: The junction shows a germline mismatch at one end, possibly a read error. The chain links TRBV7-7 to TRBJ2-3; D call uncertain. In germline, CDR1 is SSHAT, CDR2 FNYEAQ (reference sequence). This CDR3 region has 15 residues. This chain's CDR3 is CASSALVDSTDTQYF. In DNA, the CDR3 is TGTGCTAGCAGCGCGCTCGTGGATAGCACAGATACGCAGTATTTT.

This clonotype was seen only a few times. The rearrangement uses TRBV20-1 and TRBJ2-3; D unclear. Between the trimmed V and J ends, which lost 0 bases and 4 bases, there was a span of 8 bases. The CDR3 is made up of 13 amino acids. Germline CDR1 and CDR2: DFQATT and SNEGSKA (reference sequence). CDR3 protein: CSARDFRADTQYF. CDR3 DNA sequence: TGCAGTGCTAGAGATTTCCGGGCAGATACGCAGTATTTT.

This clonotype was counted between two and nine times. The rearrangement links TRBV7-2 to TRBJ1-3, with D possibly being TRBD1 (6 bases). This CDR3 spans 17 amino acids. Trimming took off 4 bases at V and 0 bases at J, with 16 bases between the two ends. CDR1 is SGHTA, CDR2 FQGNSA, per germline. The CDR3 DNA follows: TGTGCCAGCAGCTGGGGTTTGACAGGCCTCTCTGGAAACACCATATATTTT. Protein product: CASSWGLTGLSGNTIYF.

The CDR3 DNA reads as TGTGCCAGCCAAAAGGGACTAGCGGGCCAGCACAATGAGCAGTTCTTC. Protein product: CASQKGLAGQHNEQFF. The rearrangement links TRBV7-6 to TRBJ2-1; 12 positions agree with TRBD2. Germline V gene lookup returns CDR1 SGHVS and CDR2 FNYEAQ. The length of the CDR3 is 16 residues. V lost 8 bases, J lost 5 bases, and 10 bases stayed unmatched.

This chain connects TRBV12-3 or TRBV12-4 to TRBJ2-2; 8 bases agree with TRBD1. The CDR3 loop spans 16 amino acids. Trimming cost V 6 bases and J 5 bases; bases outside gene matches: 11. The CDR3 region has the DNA TGTGCCAGCAGAGTCCCCGGGACAGGTATTACCGGGGAGCTGTTTTTT. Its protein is CASRVPGTGITGELFF.

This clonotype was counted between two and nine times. CDR3 region: CSARKQGTNEKLFF. Here the CDR3 DNA reads TGCAGTGCTAGAAAACAGGGGACTAATGAAAAACTGTTTTTT. The rearrangement uses TRBV20-1 and TRBJ1-4, with 7 bases matching TRBD1. With 2 bases clipped from V and 2 bases from J, the junction kept 2 bases outside the gene matches. Germline V lookup: CDR1 DFQATT, CDR2 SNEGSKA (reference sequence). The CDR3 contains 14 residues.

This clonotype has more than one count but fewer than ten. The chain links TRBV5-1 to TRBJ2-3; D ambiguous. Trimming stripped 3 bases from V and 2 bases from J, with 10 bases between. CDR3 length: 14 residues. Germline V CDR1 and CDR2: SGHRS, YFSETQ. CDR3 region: CASSSLVTTDTQYF. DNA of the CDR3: TGCGCCAGCAGCTCCTTAGTGACCACAGATACGCAGTATTTT.

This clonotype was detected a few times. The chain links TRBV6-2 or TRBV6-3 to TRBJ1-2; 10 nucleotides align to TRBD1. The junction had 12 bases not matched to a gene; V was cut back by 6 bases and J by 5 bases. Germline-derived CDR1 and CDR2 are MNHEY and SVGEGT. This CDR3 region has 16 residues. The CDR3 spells CASSPSTGGLRYGYTF. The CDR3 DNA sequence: TGTGCCAGCAGCCCCTCGACAGGGGGCTTACGATATGGCTACACCTTC.

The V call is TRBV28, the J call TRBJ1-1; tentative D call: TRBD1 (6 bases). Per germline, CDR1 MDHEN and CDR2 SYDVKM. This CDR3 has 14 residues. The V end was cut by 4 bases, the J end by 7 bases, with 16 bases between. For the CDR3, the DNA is TGTGCCAGCAGTTCCCCCCAGGGGTTGGTTGAAGCTTTCTTT. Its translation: CASSSPQGLVEAFF.

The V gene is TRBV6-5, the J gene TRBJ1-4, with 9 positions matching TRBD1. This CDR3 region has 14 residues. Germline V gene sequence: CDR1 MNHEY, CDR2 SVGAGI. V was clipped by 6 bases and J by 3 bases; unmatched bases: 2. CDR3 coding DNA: TGTGCCAGCAGAGGGGACAGGGCTAATGAAAAACTGTTTTTT. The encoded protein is CASRGDRANEKLFF.

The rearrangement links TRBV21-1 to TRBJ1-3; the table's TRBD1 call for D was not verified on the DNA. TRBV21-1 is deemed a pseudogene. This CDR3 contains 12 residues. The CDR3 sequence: CASTSGGHTIYF. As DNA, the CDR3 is TGTGCCAGCACCTCAGGGGGACACACCATATATTTT.

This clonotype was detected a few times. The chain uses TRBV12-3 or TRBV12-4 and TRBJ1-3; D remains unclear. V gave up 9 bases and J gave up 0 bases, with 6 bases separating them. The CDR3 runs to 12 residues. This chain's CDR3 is CASRNSGNTIYF. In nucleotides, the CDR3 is TGTGCCAGTCGGAACTCTGGAAACACCATATATTTT.

The CDR3 sequence is CASSYSLADYEQYV. The CDR3 nucleotides are TGTGCCAGCAGTTATAGTCTAGCGGACTACGAGCAGTACGTC. The gene calls are TRBV6-2 or TRBV6-3 and TRBJ2-7; 7 nucleotides agree with TRBD2. V shed 3 bases, J shed 3 bases, and the junction held 5 bases outside the gene matches. Germline assignment: CDR1 MNHEY and CDR2 SVGEGT. The CDR3 sequence is 14 residues long.

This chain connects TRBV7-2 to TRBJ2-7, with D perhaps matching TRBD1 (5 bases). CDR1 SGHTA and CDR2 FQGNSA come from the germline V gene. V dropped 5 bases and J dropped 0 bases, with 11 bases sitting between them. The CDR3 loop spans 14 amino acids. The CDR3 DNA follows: TGTGCCAGCAGCCCGCGACAGAGCTCCTACGAGCAGTACGTC. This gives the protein CASSPRQSSYEQYV.

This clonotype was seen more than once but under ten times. In DNA, the CDR3 is TGTGCCAGCCAGGCTCCGGTCTCTGGGGCCAACGTCCTGACTTTC. As protein: CASQAPVSGANVLTF. The chain recombines TRBV6-2 or TRBV6-3 with TRBJ2-6; D not resolved. The CDR3 length is 15 residues. Germline CDR1 MNHEY, CDR2 SVGEGT. Between the trimmed V and J ends, which lost 8 bases and 0 bases, there was a span of 11 bases.

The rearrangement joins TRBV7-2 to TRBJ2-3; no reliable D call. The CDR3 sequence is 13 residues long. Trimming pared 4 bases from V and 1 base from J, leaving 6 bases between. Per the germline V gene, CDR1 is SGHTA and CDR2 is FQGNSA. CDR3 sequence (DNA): TGTGCCAGCAGCTCTCCTGGCACAGATACGCAGTATTTT. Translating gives CASSSPGTDTQYF.

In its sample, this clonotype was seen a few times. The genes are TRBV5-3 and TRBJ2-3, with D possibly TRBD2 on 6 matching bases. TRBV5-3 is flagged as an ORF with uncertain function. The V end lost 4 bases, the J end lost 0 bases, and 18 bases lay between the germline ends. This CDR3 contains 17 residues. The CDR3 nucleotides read TGTGCCAGAAGCAGAAAACGGGACTCCCTAAGCACAGATACGCAGTATTTT. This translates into CARSRKRDSLSTDTQYF.

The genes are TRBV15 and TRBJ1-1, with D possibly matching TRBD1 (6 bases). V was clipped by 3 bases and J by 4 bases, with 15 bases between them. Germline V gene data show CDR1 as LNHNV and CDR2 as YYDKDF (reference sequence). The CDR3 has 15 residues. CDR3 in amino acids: CATSRPAGDGTEAFF. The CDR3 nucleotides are TGTGCCACCAGCAGGCCCGCAGGGGATGGCACTGAAGCTTTCTTT.

In nucleotides, the CDR3 is TGTGCCAGCAGTCACACCAATGAGCAGTTCTTC. Translated, it gives CASSHTNEQFF. The chain recombines TRBV6-2 or TRBV6-3 with TRBJ2-1; D call uncertain. V lost 5 bases, J lost 6 bases, and 5 bases lay in between. Germline values: CDR1 MNHEY, CDR2 SVGEGT. The CDR3 is 11 amino acids.

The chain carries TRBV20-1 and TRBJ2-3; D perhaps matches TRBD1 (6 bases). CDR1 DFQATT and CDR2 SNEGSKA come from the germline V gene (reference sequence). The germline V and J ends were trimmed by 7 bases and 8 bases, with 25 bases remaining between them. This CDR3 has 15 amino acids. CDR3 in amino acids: CSGKRLAGAQGTQYF. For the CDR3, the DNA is TGCAGTGGGAAGAGGCTAGCTGGGGCACAGGGTACGCAGTATTTT.